This TCR beta chain comes out of a study of response to subunit inactivated influenza vaccine. This CDR3 is 15 amino acids long. V was shortened by 0 bases and J by 4 bases, with 10 bases between the two germline ends. Germline V lookup: CDR1 SGHAT, CDR2 FQNNGV. A single record per CDR3 protein comes from TCRdb applying MiXCR to the RT-PCR reads. The sample lists about 540,000 distinct CDR3 sequences; approximately 24% were seen once. This sample also belongs to another study, concerning T cells expressing NK-cell markers. That work contributes: Beta-chain TCR cDNA was generated via 5'RACE template switching with UMIs. Within several experiments, an anti-gamma-delta TCR antibody kept the sorting limited to alpha-beta TCR T cells.

The specimen was CD4+ T cells sorted from PBMCs, collected 12 days after vaccination. This receptor was obtained from a man between 50 and 59 years old who received an inactivated influenza vaccine. This chain links TRBV11-2 with TRBJ1-5; maybe TRBD1 (5 bases). In nucleotides, the CDR3 is TGTGCCAGCAGCTTAGAAGCCGGGGCAAATCAGCCCCAGCATTTT. It translates to CASSLEAGANQPQHF.